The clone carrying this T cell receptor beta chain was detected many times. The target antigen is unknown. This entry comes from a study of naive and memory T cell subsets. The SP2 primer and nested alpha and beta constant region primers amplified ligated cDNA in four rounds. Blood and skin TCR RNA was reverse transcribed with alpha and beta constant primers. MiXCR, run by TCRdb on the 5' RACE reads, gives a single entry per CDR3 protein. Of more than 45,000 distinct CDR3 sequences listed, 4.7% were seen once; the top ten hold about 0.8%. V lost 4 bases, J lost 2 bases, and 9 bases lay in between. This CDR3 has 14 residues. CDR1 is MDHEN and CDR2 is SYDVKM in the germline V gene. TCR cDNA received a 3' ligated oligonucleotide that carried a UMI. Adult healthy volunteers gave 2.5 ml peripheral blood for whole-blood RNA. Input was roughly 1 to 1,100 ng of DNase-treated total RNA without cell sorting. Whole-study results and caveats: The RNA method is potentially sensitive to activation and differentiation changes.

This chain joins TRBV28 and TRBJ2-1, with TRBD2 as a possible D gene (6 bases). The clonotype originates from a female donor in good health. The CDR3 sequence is CASSSRGTYNEQFF. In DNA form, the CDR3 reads TGTGCCAGCAGTTCTCGCGGGACCTACAATGAGCAGTTCTTC. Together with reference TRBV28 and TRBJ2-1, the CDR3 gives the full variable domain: DVKVTQSSRYLVKRTGEKVFLECVQDMDHENMFWYRQDPGLGLRLIYFSYDVKMKEKGDIPEGYSVSREKKERFSLILESASTNQTSMYLCASSSRGTYNEQFFGPGTRLTVL.